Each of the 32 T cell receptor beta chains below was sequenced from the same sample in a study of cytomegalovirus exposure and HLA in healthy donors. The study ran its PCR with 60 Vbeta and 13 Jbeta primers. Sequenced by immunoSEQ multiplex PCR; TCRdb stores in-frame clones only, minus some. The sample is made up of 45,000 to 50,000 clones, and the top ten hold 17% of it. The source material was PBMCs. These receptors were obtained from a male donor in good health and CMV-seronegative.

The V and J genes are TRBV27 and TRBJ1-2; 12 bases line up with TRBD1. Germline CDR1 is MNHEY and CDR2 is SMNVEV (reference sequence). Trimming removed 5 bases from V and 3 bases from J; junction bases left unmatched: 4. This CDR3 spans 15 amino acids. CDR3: CASSTGQGAYYGYTF. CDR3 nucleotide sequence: TGTGCCAGCAGTACGGGACAGGGGGCTTACTATGGCTACACCTTC.

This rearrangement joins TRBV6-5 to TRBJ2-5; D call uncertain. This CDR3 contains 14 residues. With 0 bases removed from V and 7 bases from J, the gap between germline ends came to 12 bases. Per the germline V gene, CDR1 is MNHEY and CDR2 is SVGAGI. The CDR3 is CASSYSTLGGTQYF. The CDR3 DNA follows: TGTGCCAGCAGTTACTCGACGCTAGGCGGGACCCAGTACTTC.

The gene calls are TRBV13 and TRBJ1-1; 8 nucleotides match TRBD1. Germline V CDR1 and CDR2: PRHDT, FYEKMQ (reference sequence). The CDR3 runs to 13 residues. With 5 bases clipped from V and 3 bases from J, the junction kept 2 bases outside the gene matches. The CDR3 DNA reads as TGTGCCAGCAGCCCGGACAGGGACACTGAAGCTTTCTTT. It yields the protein CASSPDRDTEAFF.

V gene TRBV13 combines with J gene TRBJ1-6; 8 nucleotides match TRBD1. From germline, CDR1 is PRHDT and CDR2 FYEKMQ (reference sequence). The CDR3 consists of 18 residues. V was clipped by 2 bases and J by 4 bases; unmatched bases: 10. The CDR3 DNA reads TGTGCCAGCAGCTTATTTGGGACAGGATCCTTTTATAATTCACCCCTCCACTTT. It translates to CASSLFGTGSFYNSPLHF.

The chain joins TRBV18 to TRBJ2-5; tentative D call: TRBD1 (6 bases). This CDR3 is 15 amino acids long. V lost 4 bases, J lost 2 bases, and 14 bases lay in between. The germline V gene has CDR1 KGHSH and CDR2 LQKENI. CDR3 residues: CASSLLQGNQETQYF. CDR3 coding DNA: TGTGCCAGCTCACTCCTACAGGGAAATCAAGAGACCCAGTACTTC.

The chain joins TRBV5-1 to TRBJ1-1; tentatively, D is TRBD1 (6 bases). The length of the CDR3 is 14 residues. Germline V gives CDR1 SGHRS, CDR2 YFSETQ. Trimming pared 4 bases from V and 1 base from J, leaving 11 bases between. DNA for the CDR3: TGCGCCAGCAGCCCGGACAGCTGGAACACTGAAGCTTTCTTT. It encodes CASSPDSWNTEAFF.

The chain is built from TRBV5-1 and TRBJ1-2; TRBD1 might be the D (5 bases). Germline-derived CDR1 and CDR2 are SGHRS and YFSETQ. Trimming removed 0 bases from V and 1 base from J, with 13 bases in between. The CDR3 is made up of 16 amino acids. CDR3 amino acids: CASSLDAGKDNYGYTF. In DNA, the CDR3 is TGCGCCAGCAGCTTGGATGCAGGGAAGGATAACTATGGCTACACCTTC.

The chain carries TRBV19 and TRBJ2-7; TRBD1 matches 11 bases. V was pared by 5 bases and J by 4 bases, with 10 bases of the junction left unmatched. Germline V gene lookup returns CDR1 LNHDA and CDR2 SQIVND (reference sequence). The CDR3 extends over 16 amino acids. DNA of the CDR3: TGTGCCAGTAGTCCACTCCGCCGGGACAGGGGGTACGAGCAGTACTTC. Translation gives CASSPLRRDRGYEQYF.

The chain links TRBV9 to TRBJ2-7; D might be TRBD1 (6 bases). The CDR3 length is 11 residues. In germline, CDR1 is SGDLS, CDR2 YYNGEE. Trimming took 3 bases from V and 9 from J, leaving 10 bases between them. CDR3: CASSGGRGQYF. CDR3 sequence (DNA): TGTGCCAGCAGCGGGGGGCGCGGGCAGTACTTC. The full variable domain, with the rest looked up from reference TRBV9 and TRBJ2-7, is DSGVTQTPKHLITATGQRVTLRCSPRSGDLSVYWYQQSLDQGLQFLIQYYNGEERAKGNILERFSAQQFPDLHSELNLSSLELGDSALYFCASSGGRGQYFGPGTRLTVT.

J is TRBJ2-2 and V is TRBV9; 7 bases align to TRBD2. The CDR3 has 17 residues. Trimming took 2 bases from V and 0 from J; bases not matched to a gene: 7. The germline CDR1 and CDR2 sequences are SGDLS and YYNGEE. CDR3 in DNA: TGTGCCAGCAGCGTGGCGGGGGTACGGGCGAACACCGGGGAGCTGTTTTTT. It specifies CASSVAGVRANTGELFF.

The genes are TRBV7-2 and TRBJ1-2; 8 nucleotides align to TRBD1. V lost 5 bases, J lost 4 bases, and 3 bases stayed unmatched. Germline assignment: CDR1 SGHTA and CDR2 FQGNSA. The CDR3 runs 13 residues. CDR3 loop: CASSRDRIYGYTF. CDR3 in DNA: TGTGCCAGCAGCCGGGACAGGATCTATGGCTACACCTTC.

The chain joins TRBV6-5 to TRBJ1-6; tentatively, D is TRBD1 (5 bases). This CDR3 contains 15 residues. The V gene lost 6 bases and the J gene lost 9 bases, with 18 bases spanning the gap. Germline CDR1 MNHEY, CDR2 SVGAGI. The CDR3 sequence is CASRRQLFVPSPLHF. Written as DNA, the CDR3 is TGTGCCAGCAGACGACAGCTTTTCGTCCCTTCACCCCTCCACTTT.

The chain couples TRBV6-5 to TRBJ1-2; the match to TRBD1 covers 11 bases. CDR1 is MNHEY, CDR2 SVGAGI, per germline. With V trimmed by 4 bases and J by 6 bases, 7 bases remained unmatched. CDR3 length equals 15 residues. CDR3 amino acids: CASSFRTGGFDGYTF. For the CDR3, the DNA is TGTGCCAGCAGTTTCCGGACAGGGGGCTTCGATGGCTACACCTTC.

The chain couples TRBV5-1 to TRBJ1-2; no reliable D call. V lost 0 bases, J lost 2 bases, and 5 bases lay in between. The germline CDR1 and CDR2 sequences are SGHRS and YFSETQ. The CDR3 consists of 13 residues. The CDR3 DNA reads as TGCGCCAGCAGCTTGGACATCAACTATGGCTACACCTTC. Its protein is CASSLDINYGYTF.

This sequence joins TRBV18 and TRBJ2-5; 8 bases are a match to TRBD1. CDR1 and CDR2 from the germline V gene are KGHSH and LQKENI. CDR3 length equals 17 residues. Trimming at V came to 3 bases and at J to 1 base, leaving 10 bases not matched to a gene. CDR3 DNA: TGTGCCAGCTCACCGACAGGGGACCCCGACCCCCAAGAGACCCAGTACTTC. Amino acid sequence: CASSPTGDPDPQETQYF.

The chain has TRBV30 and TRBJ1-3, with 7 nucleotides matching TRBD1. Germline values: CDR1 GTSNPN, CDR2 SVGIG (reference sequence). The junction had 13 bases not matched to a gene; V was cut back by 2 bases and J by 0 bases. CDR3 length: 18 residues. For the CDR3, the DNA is TGTGCCTGGAGTCCTATCCCGGGACAGACATACTCTGGAAACACCATATATTTT. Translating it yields CAWSPIPGQTYSGNTIYF.

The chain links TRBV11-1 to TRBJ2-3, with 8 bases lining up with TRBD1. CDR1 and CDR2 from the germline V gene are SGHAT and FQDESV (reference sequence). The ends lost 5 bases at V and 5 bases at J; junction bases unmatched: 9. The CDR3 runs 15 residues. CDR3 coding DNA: TGTGCCAGCAGCCTAGGACAGGGATCTAGAGATACGCAGTATTTT. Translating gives CASSLGQGSRDTQYF. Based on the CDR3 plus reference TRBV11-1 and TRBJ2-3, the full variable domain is EAEVAQSPRYKITEKSQAVAFWCDPISGHATLYWYRQILGQGPELLVQFQDESVVDDSQLPKDRFSAERLKGVDSTLKIQPAELGDSAMYLCASSLGQGSRDTQYFGPGTRLTVL.

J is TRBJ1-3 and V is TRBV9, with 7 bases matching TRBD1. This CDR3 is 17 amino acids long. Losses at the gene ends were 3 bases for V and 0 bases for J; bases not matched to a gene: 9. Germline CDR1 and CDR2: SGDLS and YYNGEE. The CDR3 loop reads CASSAALGQSSGNTIYF. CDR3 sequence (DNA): TGTGCCAGCAGCGCAGCGCTGGGACAGAGCTCTGGAAACACCATATATTTT.

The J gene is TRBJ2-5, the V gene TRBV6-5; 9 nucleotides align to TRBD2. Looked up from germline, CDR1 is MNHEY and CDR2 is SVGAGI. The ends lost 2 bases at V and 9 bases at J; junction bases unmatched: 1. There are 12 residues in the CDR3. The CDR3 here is CASSYPSGAQYF. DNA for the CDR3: TGTGCCAGCAGTTACCCTAGCGGGGCCCAGTACTTC.

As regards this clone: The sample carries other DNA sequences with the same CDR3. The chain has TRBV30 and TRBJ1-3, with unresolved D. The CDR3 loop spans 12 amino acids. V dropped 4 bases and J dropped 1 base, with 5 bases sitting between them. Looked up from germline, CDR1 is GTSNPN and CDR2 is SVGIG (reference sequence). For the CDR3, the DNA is TGTGCCTGGAAGAGGTCTGGAAACACCATATATTTT. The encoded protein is CAWKRSGNTIYF. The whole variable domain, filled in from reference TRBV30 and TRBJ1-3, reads SQTIHQWPATLVQPVGSPLSLECTVEGTSNPNLYWYRQAAGRGLQLLFYSVGIGQISSEVPQNLSASRPQDRQFILSSKKLLLSDSGFYLCAWKRSGNTIYFGEGSWLTVV.

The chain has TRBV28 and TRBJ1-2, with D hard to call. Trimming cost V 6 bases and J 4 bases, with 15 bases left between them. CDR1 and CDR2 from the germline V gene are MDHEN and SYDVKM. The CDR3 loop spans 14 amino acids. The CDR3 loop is CASSPQAPPYGYTF. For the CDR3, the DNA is TGTGCCAGCAGCCCTCAGGCACCCCCCTATGGCTACACCTTC.

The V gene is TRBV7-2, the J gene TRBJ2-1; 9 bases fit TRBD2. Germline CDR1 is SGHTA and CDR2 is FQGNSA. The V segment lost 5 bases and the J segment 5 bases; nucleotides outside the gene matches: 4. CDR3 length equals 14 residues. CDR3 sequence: CASSTASGNNEQFF. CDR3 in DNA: TGTGCCAGCAGCACGGCTAGCGGGAACAATGAGCAGTTCTTC. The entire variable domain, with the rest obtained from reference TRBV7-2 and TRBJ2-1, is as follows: GAGVSQSPSNKVTEKGKDVELRCDPISGHTALYWYRQSLGQGLEFLIYFQGNSAPDKSGLPSDRFSAERTGGSVSTLTIQRTQQEDSAVYLCASSTASGNNEQFFGPGTRLTVL.

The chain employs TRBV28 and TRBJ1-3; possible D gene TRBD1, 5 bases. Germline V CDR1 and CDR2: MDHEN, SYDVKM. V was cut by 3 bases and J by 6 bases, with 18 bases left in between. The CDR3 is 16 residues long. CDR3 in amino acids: CASSFLQTSGENTIYF. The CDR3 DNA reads TGTGCCAGCAGTTTTCTCCAAACGTCGGGGGAAAACACCATATATTTT.

This CDR3 reads CASSSESGKLFF. The CDR3 DNA sequence: TGTGCCAGCAGCTCGGAGTCGGGGAAACTGTTTTTT. V usage is TRBV11-3 and J usage is TRBJ1-4; D not resolved. From germline, CDR1 is SGHNT and CDR2 YENEEA. The CDR3 totals 12 residues. Trimming shortened V by 4 bases and J by 11 bases, and 11 bases separated the two germline ends.

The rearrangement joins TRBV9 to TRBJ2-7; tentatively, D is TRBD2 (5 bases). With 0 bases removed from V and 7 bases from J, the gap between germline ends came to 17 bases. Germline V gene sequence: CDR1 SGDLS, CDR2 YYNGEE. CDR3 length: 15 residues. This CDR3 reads CASSVGASKSGEQYF. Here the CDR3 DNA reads TGTGCCAGCAGCGTAGGGGCCAGTAAATCGGGGGAGCAGTACTTC. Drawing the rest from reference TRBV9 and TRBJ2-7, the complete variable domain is DSGVTQTPKHLITATGQRVTLRCSPRSGDLSVYWYQQSLDQGLQFLIQYYNGEERAKGNILERFSAQQFPDLHSELNLSSLELGDSALYFCASSVGASKSGEQYFGPGTRLTVT.

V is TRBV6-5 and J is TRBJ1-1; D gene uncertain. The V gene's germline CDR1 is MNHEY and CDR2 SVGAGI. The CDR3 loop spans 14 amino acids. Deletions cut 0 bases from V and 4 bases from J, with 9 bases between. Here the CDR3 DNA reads TGTGCCAGCAGTTACTCGAACCTCGGCACTGAAGCTTTCTTT. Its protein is CASSYSNLGTEAFF.

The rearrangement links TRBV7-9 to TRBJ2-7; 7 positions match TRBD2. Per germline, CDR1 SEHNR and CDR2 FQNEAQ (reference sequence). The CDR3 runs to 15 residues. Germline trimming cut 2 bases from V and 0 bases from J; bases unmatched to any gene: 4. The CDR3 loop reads CASSLSGGSSYEQYF. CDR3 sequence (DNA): TGTGCCAGCAGCTTAAGCGGCGGGAGCTCCTACGAGCAGTACTTC.

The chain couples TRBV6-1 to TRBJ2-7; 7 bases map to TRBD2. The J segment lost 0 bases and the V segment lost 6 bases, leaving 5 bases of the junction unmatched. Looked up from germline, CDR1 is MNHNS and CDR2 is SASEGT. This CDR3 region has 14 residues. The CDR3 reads CASRASGASYEQYF. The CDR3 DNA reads TGTGCCAGCAGAGCCAGCGGGGCCTCCTACGAGCAGTACTTC.

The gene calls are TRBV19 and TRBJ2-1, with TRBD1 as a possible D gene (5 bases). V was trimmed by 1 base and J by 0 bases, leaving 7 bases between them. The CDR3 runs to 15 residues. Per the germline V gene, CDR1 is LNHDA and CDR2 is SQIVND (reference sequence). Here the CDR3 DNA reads TGTGCCAGTAGTATAGTGCAGGGCTCCTACAATGAGCAGTTCTTC. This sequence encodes CASSIVQGSYNEQFF.

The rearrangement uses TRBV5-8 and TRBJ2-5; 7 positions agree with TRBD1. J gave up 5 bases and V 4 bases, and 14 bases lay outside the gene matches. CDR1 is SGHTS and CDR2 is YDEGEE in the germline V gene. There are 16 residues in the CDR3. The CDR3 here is CASSPGQKRPGETQYF. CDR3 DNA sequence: TGTGCCAGCAGCCCGGGACAGAAGAGGCCCGGCGAGACCCAGTACTTC. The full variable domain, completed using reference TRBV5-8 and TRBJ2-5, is EAGVTQSPTHLIKTRGQQATLRCSPISGHTSVYWYQQALGLGLQFLLWYDEGEERNRGNFPPRFSGRQFPNYSSELNVNALELEDSALYLCASSPGQKRPGETQYFGPGTRLLVL.

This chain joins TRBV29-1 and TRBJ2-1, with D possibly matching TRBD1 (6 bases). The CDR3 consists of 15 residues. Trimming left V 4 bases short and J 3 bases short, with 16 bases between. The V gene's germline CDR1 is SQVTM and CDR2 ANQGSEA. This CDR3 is CSVGGPGLYYNEQFF. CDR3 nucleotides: TGCAGCGTTGGGGGGCCGGGCCTGTACTACAATGAGCAGTTCTTC.

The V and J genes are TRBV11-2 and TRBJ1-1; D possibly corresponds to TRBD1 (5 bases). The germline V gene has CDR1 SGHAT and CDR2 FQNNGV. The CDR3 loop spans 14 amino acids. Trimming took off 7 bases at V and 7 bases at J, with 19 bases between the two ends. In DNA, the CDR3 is TGTGCCAGCACCCGGGGGGGGGTAGAGGGTGAAGCTTTCTTT. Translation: CASTRGGVEGEAFF.